Reported below is one TCR beta chain. Its antigen remains unknown. Assay: immunoSEQ multiplex PCR; the TCRdb copy retains only in-frame clones and omits some. Of fewer than 120,000 clones detected, over 75% appear once; the ten largest clones hold 1.4%. V shed 5 bases, J shed 4 bases, and the junction held 3 bases outside the gene matches. This CDR3 contains 13 residues. CDR1 and CDR2 from the germline V gene are SGHAT and FQNNGV. The data originate from a study of cytomegalovirus exposure and HLA in healthy donors. Study results and caveats: Clusters of TCRs from the first cohort tended to co-occur in the 90 to 150 validation repertoires (as a later analysis found). Most observed TCR sequences were rare, whereas some public TCRs were detected in many donors. The study labeled around 160 TCR beta chains cytomegalovirus-associated. The authors confirmed in vitro that a few CMV-associated chains were specific for CMV antigens.

The receptor comes from a woman in her 30s in good health and CMV-seropositive. The chain recombines TRBV11-2 with TRBJ1-1; 8 positions match TRBD1. The sample comprised PBMCs. CDR3 DNA: TGTGCCAGCAGCCCAGACAGGGGCACTGAAGCTTTCTTT. As protein: CASSPDRGTEAFF.